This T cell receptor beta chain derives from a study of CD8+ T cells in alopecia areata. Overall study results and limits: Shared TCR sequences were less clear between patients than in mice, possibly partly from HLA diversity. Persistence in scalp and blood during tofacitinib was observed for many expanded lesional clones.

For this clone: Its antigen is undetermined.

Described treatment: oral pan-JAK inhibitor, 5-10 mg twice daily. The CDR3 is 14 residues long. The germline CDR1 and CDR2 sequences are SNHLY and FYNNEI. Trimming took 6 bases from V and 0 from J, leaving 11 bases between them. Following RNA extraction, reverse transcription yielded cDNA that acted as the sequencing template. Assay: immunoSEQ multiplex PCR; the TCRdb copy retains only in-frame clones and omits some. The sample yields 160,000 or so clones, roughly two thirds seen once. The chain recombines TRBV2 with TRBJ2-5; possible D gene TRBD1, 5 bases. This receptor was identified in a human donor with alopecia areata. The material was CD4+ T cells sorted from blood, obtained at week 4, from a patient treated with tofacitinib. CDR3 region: CASSRRQNQETQYF. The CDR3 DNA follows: TGTGCCAGCAGCCGCAGACAGAACCAAGAGACCCAGTACTTC.